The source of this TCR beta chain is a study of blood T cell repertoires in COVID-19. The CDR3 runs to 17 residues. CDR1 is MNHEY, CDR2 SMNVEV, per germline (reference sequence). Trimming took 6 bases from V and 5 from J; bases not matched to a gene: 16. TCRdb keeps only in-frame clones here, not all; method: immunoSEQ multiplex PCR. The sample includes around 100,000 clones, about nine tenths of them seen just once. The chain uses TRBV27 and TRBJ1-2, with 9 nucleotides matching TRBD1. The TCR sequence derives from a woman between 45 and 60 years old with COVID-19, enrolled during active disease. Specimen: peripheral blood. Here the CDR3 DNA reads TGTGCCAGCAGCAGGGGGCCACCGGGACAGGGAGTTTATGGCTACACCTTC. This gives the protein CASSRGPPGQGVYGYTF.